This record covers a single TCR beta chain. Reprocessing the 5' RACE reads, TCRdb reports a single entry for every CDR3 protein and omits DNA. The sample totals fewer than 400,000 distinct CDR3 sequences. The sample belongs to a study of T cells expressing NK-cell markers. The overall study: Among eight sequenced donors, seven carried HCMV seropositivity while one was seronegative.

From germline, CDR1 is MGHRA and CDR2 YSYEKL. The CDR3 totals 15 residues. Sequencing input: blood T cells: a sorted CD56 or NKG2C T cell subset, CD4+ or CD8+ T cells, or bulk PBMC T cells (not recorded which). This TCR was sampled from a woman in her 50s in good health. The rearrangement links TRBV4-1 to TRBJ1-5. The CDR3 region is CASSPRVIFAQPQHF.